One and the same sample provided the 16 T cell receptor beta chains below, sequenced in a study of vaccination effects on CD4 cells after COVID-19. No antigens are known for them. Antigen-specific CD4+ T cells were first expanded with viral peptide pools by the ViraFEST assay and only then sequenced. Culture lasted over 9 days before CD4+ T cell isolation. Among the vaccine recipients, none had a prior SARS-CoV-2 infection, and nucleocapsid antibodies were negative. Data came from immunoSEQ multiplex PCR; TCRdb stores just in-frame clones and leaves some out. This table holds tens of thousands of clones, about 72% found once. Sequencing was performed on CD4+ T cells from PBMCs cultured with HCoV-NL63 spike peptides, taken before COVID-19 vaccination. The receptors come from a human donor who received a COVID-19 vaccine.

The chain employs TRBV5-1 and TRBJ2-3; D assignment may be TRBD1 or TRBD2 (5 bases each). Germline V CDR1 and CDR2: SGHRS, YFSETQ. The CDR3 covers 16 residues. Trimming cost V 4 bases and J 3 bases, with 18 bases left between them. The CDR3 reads CASSLKKFRETDTQYF. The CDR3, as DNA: TGCGCCAGCAGCCTAAAAAAGTTCAGGGAGACAGATACGCAGTATTTT. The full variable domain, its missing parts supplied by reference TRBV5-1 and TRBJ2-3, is KAGVTQTPRYLIKTRGQQVTLSCSPISGHRSVSWYQQTPGQGLQFLFEYFSETQRNKGNFPGRFSGRQFSNSRSEMNVSTLELGDSALYLCASSLKKFRETDTQYFGPGTRLTVL.

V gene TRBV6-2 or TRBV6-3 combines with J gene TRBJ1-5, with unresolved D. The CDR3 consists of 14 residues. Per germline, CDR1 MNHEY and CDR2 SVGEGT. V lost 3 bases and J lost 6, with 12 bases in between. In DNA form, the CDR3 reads TGTGCCAGCAGTTATTATGAGGGTTCTCAGCCCCAGCATTTT. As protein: CASSYYEGSQPQHF.

The CDR3 DNA is TGTGCCAGCAGTTTATCAGGGGCCCAGGGGTTAGGCTACACCTTC. Amino acids: CASSLSGAQGLGYTF. The chain uses TRBV27 and TRBJ1-2; D possibly corresponds to TRBD1 (6 bases). Between the trimmed V and J ends, which lost 0 bases and 8 bases, there was a span of 16 bases. This CDR3 spans 15 amino acids. Germline assignment: CDR1 MNHEY and CDR2 SMNVEV (reference sequence).

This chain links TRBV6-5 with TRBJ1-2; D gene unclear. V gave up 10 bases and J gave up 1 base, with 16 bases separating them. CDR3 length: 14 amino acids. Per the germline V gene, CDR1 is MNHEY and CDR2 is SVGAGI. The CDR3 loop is CATQRAGSNYGYTF. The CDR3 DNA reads TGTGCCACACAAAGGGCGGGAAGTAACTATGGCTACACCTTC.

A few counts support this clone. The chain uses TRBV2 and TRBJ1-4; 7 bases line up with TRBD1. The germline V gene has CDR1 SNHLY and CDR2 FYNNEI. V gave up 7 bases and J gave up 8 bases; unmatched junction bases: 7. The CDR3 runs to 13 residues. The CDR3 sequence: CASTGQTEEKLFF. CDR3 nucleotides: TGTGCCAGCACGGGACAGACAGAAGAAAAACTGTTTTTT.

The CDR3 here is CASSIDLKTQYF. CDR3 nucleotide sequence: TGTGCCAGTAGTATAGATCTAAAGACCCAGTACTTC. The rearrangement joins TRBV19 to TRBJ2-5; D is uncertain. The V end lost 0 bases, the J end lost 6 bases, and 5 bases lay between the germline ends. Germline V CDR1 and CDR2: LNHDA, SQIVND (reference sequence). The CDR3 loop spans 12 amino acids. The entire variable domain, with the rest obtained from reference TRBV19 and TRBJ2-5, is as follows: DGGITQSPKYLFRKEGQNVTLSCEQNLNHDAMYWYRQDPGQGLRLIYYSQIVNDFQKGDIAEGYSVSREKKESFPLTVTSAQKNPTAFYLCASSIDLKTQYFGPGTRLLVL.

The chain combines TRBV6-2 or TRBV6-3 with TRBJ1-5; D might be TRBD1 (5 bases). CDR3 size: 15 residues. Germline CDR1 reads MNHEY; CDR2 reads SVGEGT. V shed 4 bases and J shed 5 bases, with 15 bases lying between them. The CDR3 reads CASSSDSTAYQPQHF. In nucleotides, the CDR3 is TGTGCCAGCAGTTCAGACAGTACGGCCTATCAGCCCCAGCATTTT.

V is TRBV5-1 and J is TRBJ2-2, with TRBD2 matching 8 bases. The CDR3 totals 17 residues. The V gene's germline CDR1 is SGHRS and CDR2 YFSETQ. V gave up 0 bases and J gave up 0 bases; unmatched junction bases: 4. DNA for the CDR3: TGCGCCAGCAGCTTGGAAGTCGGGGGGGCGAACACCGGGGAGCTGTTTTTT. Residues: CASSLEVGGANTGELFF.

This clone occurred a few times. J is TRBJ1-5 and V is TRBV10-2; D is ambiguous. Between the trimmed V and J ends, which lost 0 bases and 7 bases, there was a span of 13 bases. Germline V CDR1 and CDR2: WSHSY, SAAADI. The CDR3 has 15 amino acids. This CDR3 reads CASSESMRARQPQHF. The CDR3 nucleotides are TGCGCCAGCAGTGAGTCGATGAGGGCGCGCCAGCCCCAGCATTTT.

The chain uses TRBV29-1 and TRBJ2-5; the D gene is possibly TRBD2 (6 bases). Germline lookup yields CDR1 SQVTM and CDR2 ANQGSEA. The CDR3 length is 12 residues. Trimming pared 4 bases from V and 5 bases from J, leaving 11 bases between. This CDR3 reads CSVGASGETQYF. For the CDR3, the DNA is TGCAGCGTTGGGGCCAGCGGGGAGACCCAGTACTTC.

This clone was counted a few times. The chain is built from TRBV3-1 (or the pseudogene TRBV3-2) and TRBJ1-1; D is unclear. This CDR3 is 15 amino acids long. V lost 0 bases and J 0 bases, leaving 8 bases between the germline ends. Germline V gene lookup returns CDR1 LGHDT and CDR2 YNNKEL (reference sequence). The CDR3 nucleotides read TGTGCCAGCAGCCAAGAGAGACTGCTGAACACTGAAGCTTTCTTT. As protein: CASSQERLLNTEAFF.

The CDR3 region is CASSATTSTDTQYF. The CDR3 nucleotides are TGCGCCAGCAGCGCAACAACTAGCACAGATACGCAGTATTTT. The chain links TRBV5-1 to TRBJ2-3; D unresolved. CDR1 and CDR2 from the germline V gene are SGHRS and YFSETQ. The CDR3 is made up of 14 amino acids. Trimming left V 4 bases short and J 0 bases short, with 9 bases between.

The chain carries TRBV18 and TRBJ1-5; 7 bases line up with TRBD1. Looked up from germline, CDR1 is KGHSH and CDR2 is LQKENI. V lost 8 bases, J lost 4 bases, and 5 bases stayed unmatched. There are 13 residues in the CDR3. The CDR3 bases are TGTGCCAGCCGGGACAGCAGAAATCAGCCCCAGCATTTT. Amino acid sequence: CASRDSRNQPQHF.

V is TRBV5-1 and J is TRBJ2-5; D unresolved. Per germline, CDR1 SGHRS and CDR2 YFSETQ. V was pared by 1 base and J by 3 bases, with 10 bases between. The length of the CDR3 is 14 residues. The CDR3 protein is CASSLFPAKETQYF. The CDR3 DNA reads TGCGCCAGCAGCTTGTTCCCGGCTAAAGAGACCCAGTACTTC. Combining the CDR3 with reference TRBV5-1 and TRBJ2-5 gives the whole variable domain KAGVTQTPRYLIKTRGQQVTLSCSPISGHRSVSWYQQTPGQGLQFLFEYFSETQRNKGNFPGRFSGRQFSNSRSEMNVSTLELGDSALYLCASSLFPAKETQYFGPGTRLLVL.

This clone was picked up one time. The CDR3 here is CASSPFDYSGNTIYF. CDR3 coding DNA: TGTGCCAGCTCACCTTTTGACTACTCTGGAAACACCATATATTTT. This chain links TRBV18 with TRBJ1-3; D is uncertain. The length of the CDR3 is 15 residues. V was pared by 3 bases and J by 0 bases, with 9 bases between. The germline V gene encodes CDR1 KGHSH and CDR2 LQKENI.

In DNA form, the CDR3 reads TGTGCCAGCAGTGCCAGAATTGGACAGGGTAGGAACACCGGGGAGCTGTTTTTT. Translating gives CASSARIGQGRNTGELFF. This chain links TRBV6-1 with TRBJ2-2, with 8 bases matching TRBD1. J gave up 1 base and V 4 bases, and 11 bases lay outside the gene matches. Germline CDR1 MNHNS, CDR2 SASEGT. The CDR3 consists of 18 residues.